This T cell receptor beta chain was identified in a study of blood T cell repertoires in COVID-19. The overall study: Samples taken during acute and convalescent COVID-19 were collected in the United States, Italy and Spain. Nucleic acid was either cDNA or gDNA, and it came from T cells, B-cell-depleted T cells, or PBMCs.

Sequencing was performed with immunoSEQ multiplex PCR; in TCRdb, only in-frame clones are kept and a portion is missing. Among nearly 300,000 clones, roughly 84% were seen once, and the ten largest hold over 1.3%. Seattle enrolled patients during active infection and tracked them longitudinally. Source material: peripheral blood. The clonotype was recovered from a human donor with COVID-19, enrolled during active disease. The donor label of this sample is uncertain.

The CDR3 bases are TGTGCCAGCAGTTTCTCTCCAGGTTCCTACGAGCAGTACTTC. Translation gives CASSFSPGSYEQYF. The V and J genes are TRBV27 and TRBJ2-7; D is unclear. This CDR3 is built from 14 residues. The germline V gene has CDR1 MNHEY and CDR2 SMNVEV (reference sequence). V lost 3 bases, J lost 1 base, and 10 bases lay in between.